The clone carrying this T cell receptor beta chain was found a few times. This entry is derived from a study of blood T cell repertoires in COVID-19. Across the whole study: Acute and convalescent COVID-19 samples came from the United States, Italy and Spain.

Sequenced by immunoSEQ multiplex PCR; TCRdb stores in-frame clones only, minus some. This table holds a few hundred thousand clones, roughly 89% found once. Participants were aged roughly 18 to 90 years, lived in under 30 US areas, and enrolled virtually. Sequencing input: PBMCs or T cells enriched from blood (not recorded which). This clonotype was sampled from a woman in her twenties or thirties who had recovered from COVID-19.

CDR3 amino acids: CASSSRDSGQPQHF. The DNA of the CDR3 is TGTGCCAGCAGCTCGAGGGACAGTGGCCAGCCCCAGCATTTT. The genes are TRBV5-6 and TRBJ1-5; 7 bases fit TRBD1. The CDR3 length is 14 residues. V gave up 3 bases and J gave up 7 bases; unmatched junction bases: 7. Germline-derived CDR1 and CDR2 are SGHDT and YYEEEE.